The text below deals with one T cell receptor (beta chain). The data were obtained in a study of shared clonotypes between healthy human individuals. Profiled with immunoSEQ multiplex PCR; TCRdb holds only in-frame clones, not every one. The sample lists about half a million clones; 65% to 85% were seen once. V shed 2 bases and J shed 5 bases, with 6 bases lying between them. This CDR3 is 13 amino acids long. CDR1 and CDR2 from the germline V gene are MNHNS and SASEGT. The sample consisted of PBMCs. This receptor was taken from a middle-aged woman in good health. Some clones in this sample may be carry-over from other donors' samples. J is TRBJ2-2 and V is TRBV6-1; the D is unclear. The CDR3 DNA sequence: TGTGCCAGCAGTGAACCCACAACCGGGGAGCTGTTTTTT. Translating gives CASSEPTTGELFF.